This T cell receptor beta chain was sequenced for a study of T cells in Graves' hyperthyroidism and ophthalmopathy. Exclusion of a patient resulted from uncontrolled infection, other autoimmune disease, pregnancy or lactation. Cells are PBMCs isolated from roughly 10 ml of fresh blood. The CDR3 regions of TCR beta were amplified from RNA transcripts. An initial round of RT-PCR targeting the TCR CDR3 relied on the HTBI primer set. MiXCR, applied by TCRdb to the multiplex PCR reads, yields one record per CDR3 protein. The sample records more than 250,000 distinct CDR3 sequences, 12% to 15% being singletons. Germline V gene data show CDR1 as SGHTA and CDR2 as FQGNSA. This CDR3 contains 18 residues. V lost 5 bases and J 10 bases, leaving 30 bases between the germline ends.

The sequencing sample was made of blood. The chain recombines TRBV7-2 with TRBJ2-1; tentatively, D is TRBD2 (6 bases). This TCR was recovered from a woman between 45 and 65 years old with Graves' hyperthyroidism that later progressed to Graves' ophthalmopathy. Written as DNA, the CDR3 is TGTGCCAGCAGCCGGGCTATTGGGGGGAGTAGTATGGTCGGGGAGCAGTTCTTC. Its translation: CASSRAIGGSSMVGEQFF. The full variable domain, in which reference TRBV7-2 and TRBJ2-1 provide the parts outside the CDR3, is GAGVSQSPSNKVTEKGKDVELRCDPISGHTALYWYRQSLGQGLEFLIYFQGNSAPDKSGLPSDRFSAERTGGSVSTLTIQRTQQEDSAVYLCASSRAIGGSSMVGEQFFGPGTRLTVL.